The clone carrying this T cell receptor beta chain was seen only once. Its matching antigen is unknown. This specimen comes from a study of OX40 agonist ivuxolimab in advanced cancers. The wider study: Intravenous ivuxolimab was administered to patients every 2 weeks at 0.01 to 10 mg/kg. Allowance was made for prior anti-PD-1, anti-PD-L1 or anti-CTLA-4 therapy, and roughly 40% had some.

Overall study findings and caveats: Not determined was the antigen specificity of the expanded peripheral T cells. Circulating CD4+ and CD8+ T cells showed clonal expansion by week 6 at 0.1 to 3.0 mg/kg.

V was clipped by 5 bases and J by 0 bases, with 15 bases between them. CDR1 is MDHEN, CDR2 SYDVKM, per germline. The CDR3 contains 16 residues. Method: immunoSEQ multiplex PCR; TCRdb's copy keeps in-frame clones and lacks some. The table lists around 100,000 clones, around 95% of them singletons. This chain uses TRBV28 with TRBJ2-3; the D gene could be TRBD1 or TRBD2 (5 bases each). The sample was CD4+ or CD8+ T cells sorted from blood, taken in a trial of the OX40 agonist ivuxolimab. The clonotype originates from an adult with an advanced solid tumor such as melanoma, head and neck, liver or kidney cancer. CDR3: CASSPPGLGSTDTQYF. CDR3 bases: TGTGCCAGCAGTCCCCCGGGGCTGGGGAGCACAGATACGCAGTATTTT.